Listed here are 31 T cell receptor beta chains from one sample, sequenced in a study of identical twins. TCRdb re-derived calls from the 5' RACE reads in MiXCR, one entry per CDR3 protein. The data hold some 730,000 distinct CDR3 sequences, with around a sixth observed a single time. In addition, the sample was reused for a study of T cells expressing NK-cell markers.

Sequenced sample: PBMCs. The receptors shown here come from a woman aged 18-29 years in good health.

The chain combines TRBV20-1 with TRBJ2-7; 11 bases align to TRBD1. In germline, CDR1 is DFQATT, CDR2 SNEGSKA (reference sequence). This CDR3 has 12 amino acids. V trimming: 6 bases; J trimming: 6 bases; junction bases outside the gene matches: 4. The CDR3 DNA is TGCAGTGCGGGGGACAGGGGGATCGAGCAGTACTTC. This codes for CSAGDRGIEQYF.

Worth noting for this clonotype: The junction departs from the called germline gene at one end, perhaps through a read error. This chain uses TRBV7-6 with TRBJ2-7, with 11 positions matching TRBD2. Germline V CDR1 and CDR2: SGHVS, FNYEAQ. CDR3 length: 15 amino acids. CDR3 protein: CSSSFGLAGSYEQYF. As DNA, the CDR3 is TGTTCCAGCAGCTTTGGACTAGCGGGTTCCTACGAGCAGTACTTC.

This clonotype came up a few times. This chain joins TRBV7-6 and TRBJ2-3; 9 bases line up with TRBD2. Germline V CDR1 and CDR2: SGHVS, FNYEAQ. Losses at the gene ends were 5 bases for V and 0 bases for J; bases not matched to a gene: 6. The CDR3 length is 16 residues. CDR3 sequence: CASSTVAGASTDTQYF. The CDR3 DNA reads TGTGCCAGCAGCACAGTAGCGGGGGCTAGCACAGATACGCAGTATTTT.

The sample holds a few counts of this clonotype. The chain has TRBV7-9 and TRBJ2-1; 11 positions match TRBD2. Germline lookup yields CDR1 SEHNR and CDR2 FQNEAQ (reference sequence). V lost 1 base to trimming and J lost 7 bases; unmatched junction nucleotides: 3. CDR3 length equals 15 residues. CDR3 protein: CASSLVASGRNEQFF. CDR3 bases: TGTGCCAGCAGCTTAGTGGCTAGCGGGAGGAATGAGCAGTTCTTC. The full variable domain, with the rest looked up from reference TRBV7-9 and TRBJ2-1, is DTGVSQNPRHKITKRGQNVTFRCDPISEHNRLYWYRQTLGQGPEFLTYFQNEAQLEKSRLLSDRFSAERPKGSFSTLEIQRTEQGDSAMYLCASSLVASGRNEQFFGPGTRLTVL.

This clonotype has just a few counts. This chain joins TRBV7-8 and TRBJ2-7; D is undetermined. The CDR3 has 15 residues. Germline V CDR1 and CDR2: SGHVS, FQNEAQ. Trimming removed 4 bases from V and 5 bases from J, with 18 bases in between. The CDR3 loop is CASSWNLGVGNEQYF. Here the CDR3 DNA reads TGTGCCAGCAGCTGGAACCTTGGCGTCGGAAACGAGCAGTACTTC.

This clonotype showed up many times. This chain joins TRBV10-3 and TRBJ2-7; 9 bases agree with TRBD1. After removal of 4 bases from V and 2 bases from J, the junction contained 6 bases not matched to a gene. The CDR3 has 15 residues. Germline V gene sequence: CDR1 ENHRY, CDR2 SYGVKD. CDR3 sequence reads: CAISGDRDKAYEQYF. The CDR3 nucleotides are TGTGCCATCAGTGGGGACAGGGATAAGGCCTACGAGCAGTACTTC.

This clonotype was found a few times. The chain links TRBV25-1 to TRBJ1-6; D is ambiguous. The V end was cut by 7 bases, the J end by 8 bases, with 15 bases between. Germline V lookup: CDR1 MGHDK, CDR2 SYGVNS. The CDR3 is 14 residues long. Here the CDR3 DNA reads TGTGCCAGCAAGAGGTCCGTCTCGGATTCACCCCTCCACTTT. Translated, it gives CASKRSVSDSPLHF.

The chain carries TRBV27 and TRBJ2-1; 7 bases match TRBD2. V lost 3 bases and J lost 2; bases outside the gene matches: 1. Germline V gives CDR1 MNHEY, CDR2 SMNVEV (reference sequence). The CDR3 spans 14 residues. The CDR3 sequence: CASSLREPYNEQFF. The CDR3 coding sequence is TGTGCCAGCAGTTTGCGGGAGCCCTACAATGAGCAGTTCTTC.

The rearrangement links TRBV7-8 to TRBJ2-5; D ambiguous. V was cut by 1 base and J by 2 bases, with 11 bases left in between. This CDR3 spans 15 amino acids. Germline-derived CDR1 and CDR2 are SGHVS and FQNEAQ. CDR3 amino acids: CASSLDWAVQETQYF. The CDR3 coding sequence is TGTGCCAGCAGCTTAGATTGGGCAGTACAAGAGACCCAGTACTTC. Supplemented by reference TRBV7-8 and TRBJ2-5, the full variable domain reads GAGVSQSPRYKVAKRGQDVALRCDPISGHVSLFWYQQALGQGPEFLTYFQNEAQLDKSGLPSDRFFAERPEGSVSTLKIQRTQQEDSAVYLCASSLDWAVQETQYFGPGTRLLVL.

This clonotype was recorded at least ten times. The rearrangement links TRBV6-1 to TRBJ2-7; 9 positions match TRBD1. With V trimmed by 6 bases and J by 5 bases, 8 bases remained unmatched. There are 14 residues in the CDR3. From germline, CDR1 is MNHNS and CDR2 SASEGT. Here the CDR3 DNA reads TGTGCCAGCAGCCTGGGACAGGGTAACAACGAGCAGTACTTC. Translation: CASSLGQGNNEQYF.

V is TRBV5-6 and J is TRBJ2-7; either TRBD1 or TRBD2 may fit D (5 bases each). The CDR3 extends over 14 amino acids. Germline CDR1 is SGHDT and CDR2 is YYEEEE. V lost 3 bases and J lost 1, with 11 bases in between. CDR3 loop: CASSYGTDSYEQYF. CDR3 in DNA: TGTGCCAGCAGCTACGGGACGGATTCCTACGAGCAGTACTTC.

The gene calls are TRBV5-6 and TRBJ2-3; 8 nucleotides agree with TRBD1. The CDR3 is made up of 14 amino acids. CDR1 and CDR2 (germline): SGHDT, YYEEEE. Unmatched junction bases numbered 3, after V lost 2 bases and J lost 4 bases. The CDR3 loop is CASSFQGAADTQYF. The CDR3 nucleotides are TGTGCCAGCAGCTTTCAGGGGGCCGCAGATACGCAGTATTTT. Combining the CDR3 with reference TRBV5-6 and TRBJ2-3 gives the whole variable domain DAGVTQSPTHLIKTRGQQVTLRCSPKSGHDTVSWYQQALGQGPQFIFQYYEEEERQRGNFPDRFSGHQFPNYSSELNVNALLLGDSALYLCASSFQGAADTQYFGPGTRLTVL.

V and J are TRBV5-1 and TRBJ2-7; no reliable D call. CDR1 is SGHRS and CDR2 is YFSETQ in the germline V gene. Trimming cost V 1 base and J 2 bases, with 13 bases left between them. The CDR3 loop spans 15 amino acids. Here the CDR3 DNA reads TGCGCCAGCAGCTTGCGGGCCTCCGTAGCCTACGAGCAGTACTTC. Translating gives CASSLRASVAYEQYF. The full variable domain, with the rest looked up from reference TRBV5-1 and TRBJ2-7, is KAGVTQTPRYLIKTRGQQVTLSCSPISGHRSVSWYQQTPGQGLQFLFEYFSETQRNKGNFPGRFSGRQFSNSRSEMNVSTLELGDSALYLCASSLRASVAYEQYFGPGTRLTVT.

The J gene is TRBJ2-1, the V gene TRBV20-1; 7 nucleotides match TRBD2. V was pared by 1 base and J by 0 bases, with 12 bases of the junction left unmatched. The CDR3 sequence is 18 residues long. Germline CDR1 DFQATT, CDR2 SNEGSKA (reference sequence). CDR3 in DNA: TGCAGTGCTAGAGGGGGTAACCAGCGGGGTCACTCCTACAATGAGCAGTTCTTC. Its protein is CSARGGNQRGHSYNEQFF.

This clonotype was seen many times. In DNA form, the CDR3 reads TGTGCCAGCAGCTTAGATAATGGGGAGCTGTTTTTT. Residues: CASSLDNGELFF. The gene calls are TRBV11-2 and TRBJ2-2; D unresolved. The V end was cut by 0 bases, the J end by 8 bases, with 4 bases between. This CDR3 spans 12 amino acids. The germline V gene encodes CDR1 SGHAT and CDR2 FQNNGV.

The chain links TRBV7-9 to TRBJ1-1, with 7 bases lining up with TRBD1. The CDR3 spans 15 residues. Germline trimming cut 5 bases from V and 1 base from J; bases unmatched to any gene: 7. Germline-derived CDR1 and CDR2 are SEHNR and FQNEAQ (reference sequence). CDR3 protein: CASSPDRFRNTEAFF. CDR3 nucleotides: TGTGCCAGCAGCCCGGACAGGTTTCGGAACACTGAAGCTTTCTTT.

This clonotype has only a few counts. The V and J genes are TRBV5-6 and TRBJ2-7, with D perhaps TRBD2 (6 bases). The CDR3 is 14 amino acids. V was clipped by 2 bases and J by 1 base, with 10 bases between them. Germline loops: CDR1 SGHDT, CDR2 YYEEEE. The CDR3 DNA reads TGTGCCAGCAGCTTTGTCGGGACTTCCTACGAGCAGTACTTC. Translated, it gives CASSFVGTSYEQYF.

This clonotype has at least ten counts. A read error may produce the germline difference seen at one junction end. The chain uses TRBV5-1 and TRBJ2-3; D gene ambiguous. This CDR3 has 12 amino acids. CDR1 is SGHRS and CDR2 is YFSETQ in the germline V gene. Here the CDR3 DNA reads TGTGCCAGCAGCTTAGCCGTGGATACGCAGTATTTT. This translates into CASSLAVDTQYF.

Only a few counts were recorded for this clonotype. V usage is TRBV12-3 or TRBV12-4 and J usage is TRBJ1-2; maybe TRBD1 (6 bases). V dropped 7 bases and J dropped 8 bases, with 20 bases sitting between them. The CDR3 runs to 14 residues. This chain's CDR3 is CASTSWGGARGYTF. CDR3 sequence (DNA): TGTGCCAGCACCTCCTGGGGGGGGGCAAGGGGCTACACCTTC.

This clonotype was observed a few times. Here the CDR3 DNA reads TGCGCCAGCAGAGACAGTATCGGGGAGCTGTTTTTT. Its protein is CASRDSIGELFF. The chain employs TRBV5-1 and TRBJ2-2; D might be TRBD1 (5 bases). Germline V gene sequence: CDR1 SGHRS, CDR2 YFSETQ. The CDR3 length is 12 residues. V lost 5 bases and J lost 7, with 9 bases in between.

This clonotype was picked up a small number of times. The V gene is TRBV21-1, the J gene TRBJ2-7; the table's TRBD1 call for D was not verified on the DNA. TRBV21-1 is annotated as a pseudogene. The CDR3 spans 14 residues. DNA for the CDR3: TGTGCCAGCAGCGAGGGGGACAGGGTTTACGAGCAGTACTTC. Translated, it gives CASSEGDRVYEQYF.

The sample holds a few counts of this clonotype. The DNA of the CDR3 is TGTGCCAGCAGCTTAGGGTCAGCTACCACAGATACGCAGTATTTT. Translating it yields CASSLGSATTDTQYF. This sequence joins TRBV7-6 and TRBJ2-3; no reliable D call. This CDR3 contains 15 residues. Germline V lookup: CDR1 SGHVS, CDR2 FNYEAQ. V was trimmed by 1 base and J by 2 bases, leaving 10 bases between them.

The chain employs TRBV10-3 and TRBJ2-3; 8 nucleotides match TRBD1. CDR3 length equals 15 residues. Germline assignment: CDR1 ENHRY and CDR2 SYGVKD. With V trimmed by 5 bases and J by 6 bases, 10 bases remained unmatched. The CDR3 region has the DNA TGTGCCATCAGTCCCGACAGGGGTGGCCCGGATACGCAGTATTTT. Translation: CAISPDRGGPDTQYF.

This clonotype was recorded at least ten times. The V gene is TRBV12-3 or TRBV12-4, the J gene TRBJ1-2; D gene uncertain. The CDR3 runs 15 residues. V lost 1 base, J lost 2 bases, and 11 bases lay in between. CDR3 residues: CASSLVDGSNYGYTF. CDR3 DNA sequence: TGTGCCAGCAGTTTAGTGGACGGCTCCAACTATGGCTACACCTTC.

This clonotype occurred a few times. This chain connects TRBV10-3 to TRBJ1-2, with D unresolved. This CDR3 is built from 13 residues. V was pared by 10 bases and J by 0 bases, with 12 bases between. Germline V gives CDR1 ENHRY, CDR2 SYGVKD. The CDR3 loop is CASLEGTNYGYTF. In nucleotides, the CDR3 is TGTGCCAGCCTGGAGGGAACTAACTATGGCTACACCTTC.

In its sample, this clonotype was seen a few times. This chain joins TRBV5-1 and TRBJ2-1; TRBD2 matches at 7 bases. The CDR3 length is 17 residues. The germline V gene encodes CDR1 SGHRS and CDR2 YFSETQ. The junction had 12 bases not matched to a gene; V was cut back by 0 bases and J by 6 bases. CDR3 protein: CASSLVVAGAGSNEQFF. The CDR3 nucleotides are TGCGCCAGCAGCTTGGTTGTGGCGGGAGCTGGTAGCAATGAGCAGTTCTTC.

The J gene is TRBJ2-1, the V gene TRBV6-2 or TRBV6-3; D is perhaps TRBD2 (6 bases). V was pared by 4 bases and J by 5 bases, with 24 bases between. Germline CDR1 is MNHEY and CDR2 is SVGEGT. The CDR3 loop spans 18 amino acids. As DNA, the CDR3 is TGTGCCAGCAGTTGGCCCAGCGGGCGTAGTACACGGCACAATGAGCAGTTCTTC. Its translation: CASSWPSGRSTRHNEQFF.

This clonotype was counted between two and nine times. The chain carries TRBV7-9 and TRBJ2-7; 11 positions match TRBD1. The germline V gene has CDR1 SEHNR and CDR2 FQNEAQ (reference sequence). The CDR3 sequence is 13 residues long. V was clipped by 7 bases and J by 7 bases; unmatched bases: 6. CDR3 region: CASTDRGPREQYF. The CDR3 region has the DNA TGTGCCAGCACGGACAGGGGGCCGAGGGAGCAGTACTTC.

This chain joins TRBV27 and TRBJ2-1, with TRBD2 identical over 9 bases. Trimming took 7 bases from V and 4 from J; bases not matched to a gene: 5. Germline CDR1 and CDR2: MNHEY and SMNVEV (reference sequence). This CDR3 has 14 residues. This CDR3 is CASNKRGAYNEQFF. The DNA for the CDR3 is TGTGCCAGCAACAAGCGGGGGGCGTACAATGAGCAGTTCTTC.

The gene calls are TRBV5-1 and TRBJ2-7; TRBD2 might be the D (5 bases). Between the trimmed V and J ends, which lost 5 bases and 2 bases, there was a span of 14 bases. The germline CDR1 and CDR2 sequences are SGHRS and YFSETQ. This CDR3 is 14 amino acids long. In nucleotides, the CDR3 is TGCGCCAGCAGACCCCGGACTGGGACCTACGAGCAGTACTTC. Amino acids: CASRPRTGTYEQYF.

The table lists this clonotype with a few counts. CDR3 region: CASTWDGNTEAFF. The CDR3 bases are TGTGCCAGCACCTGGGACGGGAACACTGAAGCTTTCTTT. This chain links TRBV12-3 or TRBV12-4 with TRBJ1-1, with D perhaps TRBD1 (5 bases). The ends were cut back, 7 bases at V and 1 base at J, with 10 bases in the middle. This CDR3 comprises 13 residues.